These T cell receptor beta chains were read from a single sample in a study of a mutant IDH1 vaccine in newly diagnosed glioma. Their target antigens are unknown. Sequencing used immunoSEQ multiplex PCR; TCRdb keeps in-frame clones, though not all of them. The table includes roughly 42,000 clones, 70% to 90% detected once. The sample was PBMCs, taken from a glioma patient whose treatment included an IDH1 peptide vaccine. Every receptor here comes from a man aged 40-49 years with glioma. CDR3s include the opening cysteine and the closing phenylalanine or tryptophan. Each record gives: clone size, V gene, J gene, D gene, CDR3 protein, CDR3 DNA. D genes are given only for firm matches. The size entry is marked missing in some rows and otherwise reads once, few, many or a size class.

.	TRBV7-2	TRBJ1-3	.	CASSLRGSGGNTIYF	TGTGCCAGCAGCCTACGTGGCTCTGGGGGAAACACCATATATTTT
once	TRBV6-6	TRBJ2-5	TRBD2	CASTTSGIETQYF	TGTGCCAGCACGACTAGCGGGATAGAGACCCAGTACTTC
.	TRBV2	TRBJ1-4	.	CASTDGGNANEKLFF	TGTGCCAGCACTGATGGAGGCAACGCAAATGAAAAACTGTTTTTT
once	TRBV5-1	TRBJ2-3	.	CASSQGVSSTDTQYF	TGCGCCAGCAGCCAAGGGGTGTCATCGACAGATACGCAGTATTTT
.	TRBV6-4	TRBJ1-5	.	CASSADSSNQPQHF	TGTGCCAGCAGTGCAGATTCCAGCAATCAGCCCCAGCATTTT
.	TRBV18	TRBJ2-7	TRBD1	CASSPQATGGYYEQYF	TGTGCCAGCTCACCACAAGCCACAGGGGGTTACTACGAGCAGTACTTC
.	TRBV5-1	TRBJ1-4	.	CASSLVGGLRKLFF	TGCGCCAGCAGCTTGGTCGGGGGGCTAAGGAAACTGTTTTTT
.	TRBV9	TRBJ2-1	.	CASSTLADEQFF	TGTGCCAGCAGCACCTTAGCGGACGAGCAGTTCTTC
.	TRBV7-9	TRBJ2-7	.	CASSLGGYLPYEQYF	TGTGCCAGCAGCTTAGGCGGCTACCTCCCCTACGAGCAGTACTTC
.	TRBV21-1	TRBJ2-7	.	CASSKESNRGEQYF	TGTGCCAGCAGCAAAGAAAGCAACAGGGGCGAGCAGTACTTC
.	TRBV5-1	TRBJ2-2	TRBD2	CASSLTSARKSNTGELFF	TGCGCCAGCAGCTTAACTAGCGCGAGGAAATCGAACACCGGGGAGCTGTTTTTT